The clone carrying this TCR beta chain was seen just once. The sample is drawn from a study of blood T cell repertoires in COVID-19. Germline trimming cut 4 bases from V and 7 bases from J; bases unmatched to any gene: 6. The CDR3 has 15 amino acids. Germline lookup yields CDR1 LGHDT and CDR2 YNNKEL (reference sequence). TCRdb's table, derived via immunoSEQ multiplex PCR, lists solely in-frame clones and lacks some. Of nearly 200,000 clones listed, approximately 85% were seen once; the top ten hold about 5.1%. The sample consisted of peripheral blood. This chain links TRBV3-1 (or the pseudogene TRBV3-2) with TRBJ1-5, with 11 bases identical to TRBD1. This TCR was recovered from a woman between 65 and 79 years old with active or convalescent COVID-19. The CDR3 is CASSPRDRGGQPQHF. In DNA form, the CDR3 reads TGTGCCAGCAGCCCCCGGGACAGGGGGGGACAGCCCCAGCATTTT.